This T cell receptor (beta chain) was identified during a study of cytomegalovirus exposure and HLA in healthy donors. For the study at large: Tens of millions of unique TCRs from HLA-typed donors made up an early data release.

Primers included in the PCR were 60 Vbeta and 13 Jbeta primers. The repertoire was sequenced with immunoSEQ multiplex PCR; TCRdb's copy has only in-frame clones and lacks some. The table includes roughly 120,000 clones, around 77% detected once. Study results and caveats: Analysis was carried out at a later point, and it linked a missense DCLRE1C variant to TCR beta V- and J-gene trimming. Apparent HLA restriction characterized most CMV-associated TCR beta chains in a later analysis.

Germline CDR1 is MDHEN and CDR2 is SYDVKM. The length of the CDR3 is 13 residues. V shed 5 bases and J shed 11 bases, with 18 bases lying between them. As concerns this clone: The target antigen is unknown.

Specimen: PBMCs. V and J are TRBV28 and TRBJ1-2; tentative D call: TRBD1 (5 bases). The clonotype comes from a man aged 18 to 29 in good health and CMV-seropositive. CDR3 nucleotides: TGTGCCAGCAGTCCCCATGGGGGGAGCCTATACACCTTC. Protein product: CASSPHGGSLYTF.